Presented here are 11 T cell receptor beta chains from one specimen sequenced in a study of blood T cells in healthy people across ages. Combining a sample-barcoded 5' primer with a J-beta primer mix, a second PCR ran for roughly 7 to 12 cycles. MiXCR was run by TCRdb on the 5' RACE reads, yielding one entry per CDR3 protein. The sample has approximately 600,000 distinct CDR3 sequences; roughly 58% are singletons. The material sequenced was blood. The source is a man aged 55 to 70 in good health.

V and J are TRBV11-2 and TRBJ2-1; TRBD2 matches at 8 bases. V trimming: 0 bases; J trimming: 9 bases; junction bases outside the gene matches: 7. The CDR3 consists of 15 residues. CDR1 and CDR2 from the germline V gene are SGHAT and FQNNGV. The CDR3 reads CASSLEGGGFAEQFF. CDR3 in DNA: TGTGCCAGCAGCTTAGAAGGCGGGGGGTTCGCTGAGCAGTTCTTC.

V gene TRBV10-3 combines with J gene TRBJ2-4; maybe TRBD1 (5 bases). Germline V lookup: CDR1 ENHRY, CDR2 SYGVKD. V was clipped by 0 bases and J by 13 bases, with 10 bases between them. The CDR3 runs to 12 residues. The CDR3 bases are TGTGCCATCAGTGAGTCGAGGACATCCCAGTACTTC. Amino acid sequence: CAISESRTSQYF.

The V call is TRBV5-1, the J call TRBJ2-1; D is perhaps TRBD1 or TRBD2 (5 bases each). V was cut by 4 bases and J by 2 bases, with 10 bases left in between. CDR3 size: 14 residues. The germline CDR1 and CDR2 sequences are SGHRS and YFSETQ. CDR3 region: CASSRRGAYNEQFF. In nucleotides, the CDR3 is TGCGCCAGCAGCAGGCGAGGGGCCTACAATGAGCAGTTCTTC. Full variable domain (rest looked up from reference TRBV5-1 and TRBJ2-1): KAGVTQTPRYLIKTRGQQVTLSCSPISGHRSVSWYQQTPGQGLQFLFEYFSETQRNKGNFPGRFSGRQFSNSRSEMNVSTLELGDSALYLCASSRRGAYNEQFFGPGTRLTVL.

This clonotype showed up just once. The rearrangement uses TRBV6-2 or TRBV6-3 and TRBJ2-5; D call uncertain. The length of the CDR3 is 15 residues. The germline CDR1 and CDR2 sequences are MNHEY and SVGEGT. Trimming removed 0 bases at V and 11 bases at J, with 19 bases between. The CDR3 region is CASSYSPKGSLGQYF. The CDR3 DNA sequence: TGTGCCAGCAGTTACTCACCCAAGGGTAGCCTCGGGCAGTACTTC.

This rearrangement joins TRBV4-1 to TRBJ1-5; possible D gene TRBD1, 5 bases. The CDR3 consists of 14 residues. From germline, CDR1 is MGHRA and CDR2 YSYEKL. Deletions cut 2 bases from V and 7 bases from J, with 12 bases between. The CDR3: CASSQFQGGQPQHF. CDR3 DNA: TGCGCCAGCAGCCAATTCCAGGGTGGCCAGCCCCAGCATTTT.

The sample holds many counts of this clonotype. The chain uses TRBV12-3 or TRBV12-4 and TRBJ2-4; 13 nucleotides align to TRBD2. J lost 7 bases, V lost 3 bases, and 6 bases had no gene match. The length of the CDR3 is 16 residues. The CDR3 region has the DNA TGTGCCAGCAGTTTGGGGACTAGCGGGGAAGGTAACATTCAGTACTTC. It codes for CASSLGTSGEGNIQYF.

V usage is TRBV4-3 and J usage is TRBJ2-3, with 8 positions matching TRBD2. The V gene end was trimmed by 4 bases and the J gene end by 8 bases; junction bases not matched to a gene: 5. The CDR3 totals 13 residues. Germline CDR1 is LGHNA and CDR2 is YSLEER. The CDR3 loop reads CASSPNAGGTQYF. CDR3 DNA sequence: TGCGCCAGCAGCCCGAACGCGGGGGGTACGCAGTATTTT.

Worth noting for this clonotype: This could be a read error, since a much larger clone is one nucleotide away. The chain uses TRBV4-2 and TRBJ2-5; D uncertain. CDR1 and CDR2 from the germline V gene are LGHNA and YNFKEQ. The CDR3 totals 12 residues. V shed 0 bases and J shed 11 bases, with 10 bases lying between them. CDR3 in amino acids: CASSQDRPEQYF. The CDR3 DNA is TGTGCCAGCAGCCAAGATAGGCCTGAGCAGTACTTC.

The gene calls are TRBV2 and TRBJ1-1, with D possibly TRBD1 on 6 matching bases. The CDR3 is 14 amino acids. CDR1 is SNHLY and CDR2 is FYNNEI in the germline V gene. Trimming stripped 6 bases from V and 5 bases from J, with 16 bases between. Here the CDR3 reads CASRTSQGRTEAFF. DNA for the CDR3: TGTGCCAGCAGGACGTCCCAGGGGAGGACTGAAGCTTTCTTT.

J is TRBJ2-3 and V is TRBV5-1; D may be TRBD2 (6 bases). V was pared by 1 base and J by 2 bases, with 14 bases between. The CDR3 extends over 16 amino acids. The germline CDR1 and CDR2 sequences are SGHRS and YFSETQ. The CDR3 loop reads CASSLWRGDLTDTQYF. For the CDR3, the DNA is TGCGCCAGCAGCTTGTGGAGGGGCGACCTCACAGATACGCAGTATTTT.

The rearrangement uses TRBV12-3 or TRBV12-4 and TRBJ2-1, with a tentative D call TRBD2 (5 bases). The CDR3 sequence is 14 residues long. The V end was cut by 1 base, the J end by 5 bases, with 9 bases between. CDR3 sequence: CASSLGAVNNEQFF. The CDR3 DNA is TGTGCCAGCAGTTTAGGAGCGGTCAACAATGAGCAGTTCTTC.